This TCR beta chain derives from a study of Tregs in tolerant kidney transplant recipients. The study's findings and limits: This study did not directly address biological reproducibility.

TCRdb keeps only in-frame clones here, not all; method: immunoSEQ multiplex PCR. Here the sample spans approximately 69,000 clones, 85% to 90% being singletons. In this sample, this clone turned up a few times. Antigen specificity is unknown. V gave up 3 bases and J gave up 6 bases; unmatched junction bases: 3. This CDR3 contains 14 residues. Germline lookup yields CDR1 MNHNS and CDR2 SASEGT. The sample in question was CD4+ T cells from blood, obtained before the transplant. The chain employs TRBV6-1 and TRBJ1-5; 9 bases fit TRBD1. This sequence originates from a human donor who received a combined kidney and bone marrow transplant. The CDR3 region has the DNA TGTGCCAGCAGTGAGGGACAGGGAGGTCAGCCCCAGCATTTT. Protein: CASSEGQGGQPQHF.